The 2 T cell receptor beta chains presented below share a single source sample, sequenced in a study of neurological immune-mediated disorders (dated by TCRdb to about 2019). Receptor amplification or capture employed 5' RACE. The run used an Illumina HiSeq 2500. The public sequencing data were trimmed at Q25 with fastp and processed into clonotypes with MiXCR by TCRdb, which kept only in-frame beta chains. Duplicate CDR3 protein sequences are folded into a single record with the most common DNA and genes. The sample table records under 90,000 distinct CDR3 sequences; about 9.5% of these occur just once. 1.5% to 2% of the sample is held by the ten biggest clonotypes. Sequences were obtained from PBMCs. These receptors were obtained from a man aged 45-65 years in good health.

This clonotype was picked up many times. The genes are TRBV13 and TRBJ1-3, with D uncertain. Germline V lookup: CDR1 PRHDT, CDR2 FYEKMQ (reference sequence). The CDR3 consists of 14 residues. V dropped 5 bases and J dropped 0 bases, with 8 bases sitting between them. CDR3 protein: CASSQGYSGNTIYF. The CDR3 nucleotides are TGTGCCAGCAGCCAAGGATACTCTGGAAACACCATATATTTT.

The table lists this clonotype with many counts. V gene TRBV6-5 combines with J gene TRBJ1-2; D not resolved. Trimming shortened V by 6 bases and J by 6 bases, and 14 bases separated the two germline ends. CDR1 and CDR2 (germline): MNHEY, SVGAGI. This CDR3 region has 13 residues. This chain's CDR3 is CASRGAGRNGYTF. CDR3 sequence (DNA): TGTGCCAGCAGGGGCGCGGGCAGGAATGGCTACACCTTC.